This T cell receptor beta chain appears in the sequencing data of a study of shared clonotypes between healthy human individuals. Study-level points and caveats: Clonotypes not shared had lower generation probabilities than those common to all four donors. Enrolling few donors narrowed the genetic and exposure-history diversity that was represented.

As processed by the authors: Filtering of immunoSEQ junctional sequences could not match full-length read filtering. Clones were sequenced by immunoSEQ multiplex PCR, and TCRdb holds only the in-frame ones, with some missing. V and J calls and clone size are given by that table; D and trimming were obtained from the DNA. Of roughly 1,500,000 clones listed, under 99% are singletons. Trimming took 4 bases from V and 6 from J, leaving 8 bases between them. The CDR3 is 12 amino acids. Germline V gives CDR1 WNHNN, CDR2 SYGVQD (reference sequence). This clone was seen only a few times. The target antigen is unknown.

The chain links TRBV10-1 to TRBJ2-3; D ambiguous. Sequencing was done on a sample of naive CD4+ T cells sorted from blood. Subset here: CD45RA+ positively selected. The TCR sequence derives from a young man in good health. CDR3 loop: CASSGTRDTQYF. The DNA of the CDR3 is TGCGCCAGCAGTGGTACTCGGGATACGCAGTATTTT.